The rows below give T cell receptor beta chains drawn from one sample of a study of monozygotic twins with inflammatory bowel disease. With the 5' RACE reads reprocessed, TCRdb shows one record per CDR3 protein and no DNA. Recorded for this sample: around 400,000 distinct CDR3 sequences. The sequenced material came from blood. The receptors shown here come from a human donor with ulcerative colitis or Crohn's disease, or a healthy co-twin of an affected twin (not recorded which). The CDR3 runs from the conserved cysteine through the conserved F or W.

TRBJ2-3 TRBV9 CASSSGGPSTDTQYF
TRBJ1-5 TRBV15 CATSRVRGTWNQPQHF
TRBJ2-6 TRBV5-8 CASSSRTGSSGANVLTF
TRBJ2-7 TRBV7-9 CASSLTTGRTYEQYF
TRBJ2-2 TRBV20-1 CSAKTSGSVPGELFF
TRBJ2-1 TRBV9 CASSVVGGGVGYNEQFF
TRBJ2-1 TRBV5-1 CASSLGGGDEQFF
TRBJ1-5 TRBV5-1 CASSPDRGDQPQHF
TRBJ2-3 TRBV30 CAWDLGSQTSQDTQYF
TRBJ1-2 TRBV29-1 CSALLPHPGRHGYTF
TRBJ2-3 TRBV5-1 CASSPGDRAHWAKEAQYF
TRBJ1-4 TRBV7-9 CASSHRDIRLSNEKLFF
TRBJ2-1 TRBV11-2 CASSPITGSTYNEQFF
TRBJ1-2 TRBV29-1 CSVFTGGGYTF
TRBJ2-7 TRBV25-1 CASSDRTLGEQYF
TRBJ1-2 TRBV15 CATSGTDPSSVYGYTF
TRBJ1-1 TRBV5-1 CASSLEVEADEAFF
TRBJ2-5 TRBV6-1 CASSPRTGLETQYF
TRBJ2-3 TRBV4-3 CASSQGSTRGDTQYF
TRBJ2-3 TRBV6-1 CASFSGRAADTQYF
TRBJ1-6 TRBV27 CASSYERGDSYNSPLHF
TRBJ1-2 TRBV4-2 CASSQLQGRLDDNYGYTF
TRBJ1-5 TRBV30 CAWSRGPNQPQHF
TRBJ2-7 TRBV2 CASSEGFQAGGPREQYF
TRBJ2-3 TRBV30 CAWSGTTGPGTQYF
TRBJ2-2 TRBV5-1 CASSTTQGITGELFF